The clone carrying this T cell receptor (beta chain) has a count of ten or more. Its antigen is not identified. This record comes from a study of response to subunit inactivated influenza vaccine. In TCRdb, the RT-PCR reads were re-called with MiXCR into one record per CDR3 protein. The sample holds fewer than 350,000 distinct CDR3 sequences, roughly a fifth seen once. Findings and caveats of the study: Authors suggested each seasonal influenza vaccination recruits few new T cells.

Germline CDR1 and CDR2: LNHNV and YYDKDF (reference sequence). The CDR3 has 13 amino acids. Trimming removed 3 bases from V and 7 bases from J, with 11 bases in between. The chain links TRBV15 to TRBJ2-3, with a tentative D call TRBD2 (5 bases). This sample comprised PBMCs from blood, obtained about 20 months after vaccination. The receptor was isolated from a man between 45 and 75 years old who received an inactivated influenza vaccine. The chain's CDR3 is CATSREAVYTQYF. CDR3 DNA: TGTGCCACCAGCAGGGAGGCAGTATATACGCAGTATTTT.